Here is one TCR beta chain with its context. As yet, its antigen is unknown. Time point here: after neoadjuvant nivolumab, at surgical resection. Patients were newly diagnosed with stage II-IVA oral cavity squamous cell carcinoma without prior systemic or radiation treatment. Patients had HPV-negative, locally advanced oral cavity squamous cell carcinoma. This entry is derived from a study of neoadjuvant anti-PD-1 for oral cavity cancer. Across the whole study: Before surgery, most patients got three to four biweekly 3 mg/kg nivolumab doses.

Study observations and caveats: Higher pretreatment Treg/Th17 ratios tracked higher pretreatment blood clonality.

The protocol was immunoSEQ multiplex PCR, while the TCRdb copy is restricted to in-frame clones and leaves out a portion. There are 20,000 to 25,000 clones in the sample; less than 50% occur only once, and 30% to 50% lies in the top ten. The germline CDR1 and CDR2 sequences are SGHDT and YYEEEE. Trimming took off 4 bases at V and 2 bases at J, with 12 bases between the two ends. The CDR3 spans 14 residues. The rearrangement joins TRBV5-6 to TRBJ2-5; D unclear. This TCR came from a person between 40 and 79 years old with oral cavity squamous cell carcinoma. The sample in question was tumor tissue, obtained after nivolumab (anti-PD-1) treatment. This CDR3 is CASSPFSLQETQYF. The CDR3 nucleotides are TGTGCCAGCAGCCCCTTCAGTCTTCAAGAGACCCAGTACTTC.